This TCR beta chain was captured by sequencing in a study of blood T cell repertoires in COVID-19. The overall study: Sites across the United States, Italy and Spain contributed samples from acute and convalescent COVID-19.

Per the original methods: Cell counts per sample came from amplifying reference gene primers. Using immunoSEQ multiplex PCR, the repertoire was profiled, and TCRdb retains in-frame clones only, with some absent. The V and J calls and clone size come from that table; D and trimming were worked out from the DNA. The sample yields some 89,000 clones, over 70% seen once. The sequence was obtained from a man between 60 and 75 years old with acute or convalescent COVID-19. The sample taken for sequencing was peripheral blood.

The DNA for the CDR3 is TGTGCCAGCAGTTTTACGACCGCGGCCCACAATGAGCAGTTCTTC. It codes for CASSFTTAAHNEQFF. The rearrangement joins TRBV28 to TRBJ2-1; D unclear. The CDR3 totals 15 residues. CDR1 is MDHEN, CDR2 SYDVKM, per germline. V was shortened by 3 bases and J by 5 bases, with 14 bases between the two germline ends. Full variable domain (remainder filled in from reference TRBV28 and TRBJ2-1): DVKVTQSSRYLVKRTGEKVFLECVQDMDHENMFWYRQDPGLGLRLIYFSYDVKMKEKGDIPEGYSVSREKKERFSLILESASTNQTSMYLCASSFTTAAHNEQFFGPGTRLTVL.